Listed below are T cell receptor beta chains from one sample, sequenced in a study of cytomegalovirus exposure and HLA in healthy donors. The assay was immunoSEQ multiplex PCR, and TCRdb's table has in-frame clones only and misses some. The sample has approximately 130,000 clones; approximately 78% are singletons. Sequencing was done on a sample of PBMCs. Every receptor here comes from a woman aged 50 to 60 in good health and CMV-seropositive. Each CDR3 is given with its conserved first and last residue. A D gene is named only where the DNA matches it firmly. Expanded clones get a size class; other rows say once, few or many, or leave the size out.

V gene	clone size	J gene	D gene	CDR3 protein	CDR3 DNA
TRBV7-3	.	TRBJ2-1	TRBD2	CASSLRGGLAAIYNEQFF	TGTGCCAGCAGCTTACGGGGGGGACTAGCCGCTATCTACAATGAGCAGTTCTTC
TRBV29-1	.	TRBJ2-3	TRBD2	CSVGTSGAGGDTQYF	TGCAGCGTCGGGACTAGCGGAGCAGGGGGAGATACGCAGTATTTT
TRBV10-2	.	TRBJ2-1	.	CASSESLNEQFF	TGCGCCAGCAGTGAGTCTCTCAATGAGCAGTTCTTC
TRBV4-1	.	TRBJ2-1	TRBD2	CASSDVKREYNEQFF	TGCGCCAGCAGCGACGTGAAGCGGGAATACAATGAGCAGTTCTTC
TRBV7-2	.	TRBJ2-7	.	CASSLMRQTYEQYF	TGTGCCAGCAGCTTAATGCGACAGACGTACGAGCAGTACTTC
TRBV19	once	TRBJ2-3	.	CASRQRSTDTQYF	TGTGCCAGCAGACAACGTAGCACAGATACGCAGTATTTT
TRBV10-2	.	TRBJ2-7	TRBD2	CASSEGFGRAHYEQYF	TGCGCCAGCAGTGAGGGATTCGGGAGGGCCCACTACGAGCAGTACTTC
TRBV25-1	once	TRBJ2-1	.	CASKDGSSYNEQFF	TGTGCCAGCAAGGATGGGAGCTCCTACAATGAGCAGTTCTTC
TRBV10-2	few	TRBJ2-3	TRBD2	CASITAGGSDTQYF	TGCGCCAGCATAACAGCGGGGGGATCGGATACGCAGTATTTT
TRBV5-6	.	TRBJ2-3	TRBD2	CASSRGLAYTDTQYF	TGTGCCAGCAGCAGGGGACTAGCCTACACAGATACGCAGTATTTT
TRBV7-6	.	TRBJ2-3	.	CASSLLSSTDTQYF	TGTGCCAGCAGCTTACTGTCTAGCACAGATACGCAGTATTTT
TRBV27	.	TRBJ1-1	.	CASSFRYRVNTEAFF	TGTGCCAGCAGTTTTCGATACAGGGTGAACACTGAAGCTTTCTTT
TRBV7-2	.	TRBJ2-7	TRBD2	CASSLEGGGGYEQYF	TGTGCCAGCAGCTTAGAAGGCGGGGGGGGCTACGAGCAGTACTTC
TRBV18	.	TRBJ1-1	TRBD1	CASSPLGPGTGDTEAFF	TGTGCCAGCTCACCCCTAGGTCCCGGGACAGGGGATACTGAAGCTTTCTTT
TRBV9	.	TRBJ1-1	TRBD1	CASSVARDSEAFF	TGTGCCAGCAGCGTAGCGCGGGACAGTGAAGCTTTCTTT
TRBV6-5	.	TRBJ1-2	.	CASTLDGGVSGYTF	TGTGCCAGCACCCTCGACGGGGGAGTATCTGGCTACACCTTC
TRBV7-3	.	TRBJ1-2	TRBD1	CASSAGTGDGYTF	TGTGCCAGCAGCGCCGGGACAGGAGATGGCTACACCTTC
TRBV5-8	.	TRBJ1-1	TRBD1	CASSLAGTGGDEAFF	TGTGCCAGCAGCTTGGCCGGGACAGGGGGCGACGAAGCTTTCTTT
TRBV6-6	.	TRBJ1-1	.	CASTDRNTEAFF	TGTGCCAGCACTGACAGGAACACTGAAGCTTTCTTT
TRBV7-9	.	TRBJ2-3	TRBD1	CASSFTSGGSDTQYF	TGTGCCAGCAGCTTTACGTCAGGGGGCTCGGATACGCAGTATTTT
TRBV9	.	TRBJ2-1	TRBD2	CASSVEASGKVYNEQFF	TGTGCCAGCAGCGTAGAGGCTAGCGGAAAAGTCTACAATGAGCAGTTCTTC
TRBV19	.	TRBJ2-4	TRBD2	CASSYSGSNIQYF	TGTGCCAGTAGCTATAGCGGGAGTAACATTCAGTACTTC
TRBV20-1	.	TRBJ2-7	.	CSAGDIYEQYF	TGCAGTGCTGGCGACATCTACGAGCAGTACTTC
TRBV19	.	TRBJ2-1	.	CASSIGPGSYNEQFF	TGTGCCAGTAGTATAGGGCCCGGGTCGTACAATGAGCAGTTCTTC
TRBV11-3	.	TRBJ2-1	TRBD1	CASSSGQGSYNEQFF	TGTGCCAGCAGCTCGGGACAGGGCTCCTACAATGAGCAGTTCTTC
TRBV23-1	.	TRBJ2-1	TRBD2	CASSQSLAPHSGLAEYNEQFF	TGCGCCAGCAGTCAATCTTTAGCACCCCACAGCGGACTAGCGGAGTACAATGAGCAGTTCTTC
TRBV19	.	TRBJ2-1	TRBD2	CASSPRGAGGYNEQFF	TGTGCCAGTAGTCCGAGGGGAGCGGGAGGGTACAATGAGCAGTTCTTC
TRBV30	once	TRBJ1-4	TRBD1	CAWSVRMGQGSEKLFF	TGTGCCTGGAGTGTACGAATGGGACAGGGAAGTGAAAAACTGTTTTTT
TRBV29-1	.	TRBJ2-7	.	CSVVYLYEQYF	TGCAGCGTTGTCTACCTTTACGAGCAGTACTTC
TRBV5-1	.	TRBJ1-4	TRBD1	CASSSGQGFANEKLFF	TGCGCCAGCAGCTCCGGACAGGGTTTTGCTAATGAAAAACTGTTTTTT
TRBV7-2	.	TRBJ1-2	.	CASSLVVTGSNYGYTF	TGTGCCAGCAGCTTGGTCGTCACAGGCTCTAACTATGGCTACACCTTC
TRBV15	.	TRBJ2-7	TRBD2	CATSRDGGGRAGEQYF	TGTGCCACCAGCAGAGACGGGGGAGGGAGGGCAGGCGAGCAGTACTTC
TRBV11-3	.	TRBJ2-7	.	CASSLSSSYEQYF	TGTGCCAGCAGCTTATCTAGCTCCTACGAGCAGTACTTC
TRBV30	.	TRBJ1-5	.	CAWRRSGGPQHF	TGTGCCTGGAGGAGGTCAGGAGGTCCCCAGCATTTT
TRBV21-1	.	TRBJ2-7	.	CARTGLIGYEQYF	TGTGCCAGGACAGGGCTGATCGGATACGAGCAGTACTTC
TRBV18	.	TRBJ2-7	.	CASSPAADYEQYF	TGTGCCAGCTCACCTGCCGCGGACTACGAGCAGTACTTC
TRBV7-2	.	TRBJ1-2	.	CASSLDRGSNYGYTF	TGTGCCAGCAGCTTAGACCGGGGATCTAACTATGGCTACACCTTC
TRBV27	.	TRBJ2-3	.	CASRAMLTDTQYF	TGTGCCAGCAGAGCTATGCTCACAGATACGCAGTATTTT
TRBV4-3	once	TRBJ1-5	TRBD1	CASSPYRGGNQPQHF	TGCGCCAGCAGCCCTTACAGGGGAGGCAATCAGCCCCAGCATTTT
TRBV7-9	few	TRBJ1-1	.	CASSLGMNTEAFF	TGTGCCAGCAGCCTCGGGATGAACACTGAAGCTTTCTTT